These T cell receptor beta chains were read from a single sample in a study of cytomegalovirus exposure and HLA in healthy donors. Profiled with immunoSEQ multiplex PCR; TCRdb holds only in-frame clones, not every one. The repertoire has roughly 150,000 clones, 70% to 90% of them found once; the top ten carry more than 3.5%. The specimen was PBMCs. These TCRs come from a woman aged 40-49 years in good health and CMV-seropositive. Each CDR3 is given with its conserved first and last residue. The D gene is left open where the match is weak. Size tells how often a clone was seen (once, few, many) or the class of an expanded clone, and some rows leave it out.

D gene: TRBD1
V gene: TRBV29-1
J gene: TRBJ1-2
clone size: -
CDR3 DNA: TGCAGCGTCACAGGGGGGGACTATGGCTACACCTTC
CDR3 protein: CSVTGGDYGYTF

D gene: -
V gene: TRBV9
J gene: TRBJ2-5
clone size: -
CDR3 DNA: TGTGCCAGCAGCCTAGGACTCCTACAAGAGACCCAGTACTTC
CDR3 protein: CASSLGLLQETQYF

D gene: -
V gene: TRBV5-1
J gene: TRBJ1-4
clone size: -
CDR3 DNA: TGCGCCAGCAGCTTGGCCCGTGGAGCGCGTAATGAAAAACTGTTTTTT
CDR3 protein: CASSLARGARNEKLFF

D gene: -
V gene: TRBV27
J gene: TRBJ2-3
clone size: -
CDR3 DNA: TGTGCCAGCAGTGAAAACCCCGGAGATACGCAGTATTTT
CDR3 protein: CASSENPGDTQYF

D gene: TRBD1
V gene: TRBV6-1
J gene: TRBJ2-1
clone size: -
CDR3 DNA: TGTGCCAGTACGGACAGGGGGCTGTATGAGCAGTTCTTC
CDR3 protein: CASTDRGLYEQFF

D gene: TRBD2
V gene: TRBV6-1
J gene: TRBJ2-7
clone size: -
CDR3 DNA: TGTGCCAGCAGTGAATGGGGGGGCTACGAGCAGTACTTC
CDR3 protein: CASSEWGGYEQYF

D gene: -
V gene: TRBV7-8
J gene: TRBJ2-6
clone size: -
CDR3 DNA: TGTGCCAGCAGCCAGGCGAATTCTGGGGCCAACGTCCTGACTTTC
CDR3 protein: CASSQANSGANVLTF

D gene: TRBD2
V gene: TRBV7-9
J gene: TRBJ2-3
clone size: -
CDR3 DNA: TGTGCCAGCAGCCCCATGTGGGGAGGGAAAACAGATACGCAGTATTTT
CDR3 protein: CASSPMWGGKTDTQYF

D gene: TRBD1
V gene: TRBV5-1
J gene: TRBJ2-1
clone size: few
CDR3 DNA: TGCGCCAGCAGCTTGGAGGACAGGGGGGTTGGTGAGCAGTTCTTC
CDR3 protein: CASSLEDRGVGEQFF

D gene: TRBD1
V gene: TRBV18
J gene: TRBJ2-7
clone size: -
CDR3 DNA: TGTGCCAGCTCACCCCTACAGGGGTCCAGCGACGAGCAGTACTTC
CDR3 protein: CASSPLQGSSDEQYF

D gene: -
V gene: TRBV6-6
J gene: TRBJ1-1
clone size: few
CDR3 DNA: TGTGCCAGCAGCGATAGCTACACTGAAGCTTTCTTT
CDR3 protein: CASSDSYTEAFF

D gene: -
V gene: TRBV9
J gene: TRBJ1-4
clone size: -
CDR3 DNA: TGTGCCAGCAGCGTAGGTGGAGGGGTTGCTGAAAAACTGTTTTTT
CDR3 protein: CASSVGGGVAEKLFF

D gene: TRBD1
V gene: TRBV28
J gene: TRBJ1-5
clone size: once
CDR3 DNA: TGTGCCAGCAGTTTCGGACAGGGCCTGAATCAGCCCCAGCATTTT
CDR3 protein: CASSFGQGLNQPQHF

D gene: -
V gene: TRBV5-4
J gene: TRBJ2-2
clone size: -
CDR3 DNA: TGTGCCAGCAGCTCACCGGGACTGAATGCCGGGGAGCTGTTTTTT
CDR3 protein: CASSSPGLNAGELFF

D gene: -
V gene: TRBV7-9
J gene: TRBJ2-2
clone size: once
CDR3 DNA: TGTGCCAGCAGCACCCGGACCGGGGAGCTGTTTTTT
CDR3 protein: CASSTRTGELFF

D gene: -
V gene: TRBV10-2
J gene: TRBJ2-1
clone size: -
CDR3 DNA: TGCGCCAGCACAGAGCGGAGCTCCTACAATGAGCAGTTCTTC
CDR3 protein: CASTERSSYNEQFF

D gene: -
V gene: TRBV28
J gene: TRBJ1-2
clone size: -
CDR3 DNA: TGTGCCACTTCAACAGACTATGGCTACACCTTC
CDR3 protein: CATSTDYGYTF

D gene: -
V gene: TRBV11-2
J gene: TRBJ2-3
clone size: -
CDR3 DNA: TGTGCCAGCAGCTTTTTCCCAGGGGAAGATACGCAGTATTTT
CDR3 protein: CASSFFPGEDTQYF

D gene: -
V gene: TRBV2
J gene: TRBJ1-1
clone size: -
CDR3 DNA: TGTGCCAGCAGTGAAGCGGGCAGGAACACTGAAGCTTTCTTT
CDR3 protein: CASSEAGRNTEAFF

D gene: -
V gene: TRBV5-4
J gene: TRBJ2-5
clone size: few
CDR3 DNA: TGTGCCAGCAGCCTAATAGAGGAGACCCAGTACTTC
CDR3 protein: CASSLIEETQYF

D gene: -
V gene: TRBV19
J gene: TRBJ2-2
clone size: -
CDR3 DNA: TGTGCCAGTAGTTCGGACAGGAACACCGGGGAGCTGTTTTTT
CDR3 protein: CASSSDRNTGELFF

D gene: -
V gene: TRBV5-4
J gene: TRBJ2-7
clone size: -
CDR3 DNA: TGTGCCAGCAGCTTGCAGGGGAAAAGCTCCTACGAGCAGTACTTC
CDR3 protein: CASSLQGKSSYEQYF

D gene: -
V gene: TRBV29-1
J gene: TRBJ2-2
clone size: few
CDR3 DNA: TGCAGCGTCGATCTCGAGGCCGGGGAGCTGTTTTTT
CDR3 protein: CSVDLEAGELFF

D gene: -
V gene: TRBV11-2
J gene: TRBJ2-3
clone size: -
CDR3 DNA: TGTGCCAGTAGTAGGAGGGGGCTCCGCACAGATACGCAGTATTTT
CDR3 protein: CASSRRGLRTDTQYF

D gene: -
V gene: TRBV6-5
J gene: TRBJ2-3
clone size: -
CDR3 DNA: TGTGCCAGCACAGGAGGCTTCGCGGATACGCAGTATTTT
CDR3 protein: CASTGGFADTQYF

D gene: -
V gene: TRBV28
J gene: TRBJ1-5
clone size: -
CDR3 DNA: TGTGCCAGCAGCCTGGGAGAAGGGTTCAATCAGCCCCAGCATTTT
CDR3 protein: CASSLGEGFNQPQHF

D gene: -
V gene: TRBV6-6
J gene: TRBJ2-7
clone size: -
CDR3 DNA: TGTGCCAGCAGTTACCTCTACTCCTACGAGCAGTACTTC
CDR3 protein: CASSYLYSYEQYF

D gene: -
V gene: TRBV18
J gene: TRBJ2-7
clone size: -
CDR3 DNA: TGTGCCAGCTCGCCTGTCGCAGGGGACGAGCAGTACTTC
CDR3 protein: CASSPVAGDEQYF

D gene: -
V gene: TRBV27
J gene: TRBJ2-5
clone size: -
CDR3 DNA: TGTGCCAGCAGTTTCCCCTCTGGGTGGCGAGGAGAGACCCAGTACTTC
CDR3 protein: CASSFPSGWRGETQYF

D gene: -
V gene: TRBV30
J gene: TRBJ1-6
clone size: -
CDR3 DNA: TGTGCCTGGAGTAAGGGGGTGAATTCACCCCTCCACTTT
CDR3 protein: CAWSKGVNSPLHF

D gene: TRBD1
V gene: TRBV10-3
J gene: TRBJ1-6
clone size: -
CDR3 DNA: TGTGCCATCAGTGCAGGACAGGGAGGCTCACCCCTCCACTTT
CDR3 protein: CAISAGQGGSPLHF

D gene: -
V gene: TRBV30
J gene: TRBJ2-7
clone size: -
CDR3 DNA: TGTGCCGGTTTGACAGACTACGAGCAGTACTTC
CDR3 protein: CAGLTDYEQYF

D gene: -
V gene: TRBV11-2
J gene: TRBJ1-2
clone size: -
CDR3 DNA: TGTGCCAGCAGCTCCCTAACAGGCTACTATGGCTACACCTTC
CDR3 protein: CASSSLTGYYGYTF

D gene: TRBD2
V gene: TRBV2
J gene: TRBJ2-3
clone size: -
CDR3 DNA: TGTGCCACACCTAGCGGGAGGGCCGACGGAGATACGCAGTATTTT
CDR3 protein: CATPSGRADGDTQYF

D gene: TRBD2
V gene: TRBV28
J gene: TRBJ2-5
clone size: -
CDR3 DNA: TGTGCCATAGGGTTAGGGGCGGGAGGGGAAGAGACCCAGTACTTC
CDR3 protein: CAIGLGAGGEETQYF

D gene: -
V gene: TRBV9
J gene: TRBJ2-3
clone size: -
CDR3 DNA: TGTGCCAGCAGCGTATCAGCTAAAGCGGGCGATACGCAGTATTTT
CDR3 protein: CASSVSAKAGDTQYF